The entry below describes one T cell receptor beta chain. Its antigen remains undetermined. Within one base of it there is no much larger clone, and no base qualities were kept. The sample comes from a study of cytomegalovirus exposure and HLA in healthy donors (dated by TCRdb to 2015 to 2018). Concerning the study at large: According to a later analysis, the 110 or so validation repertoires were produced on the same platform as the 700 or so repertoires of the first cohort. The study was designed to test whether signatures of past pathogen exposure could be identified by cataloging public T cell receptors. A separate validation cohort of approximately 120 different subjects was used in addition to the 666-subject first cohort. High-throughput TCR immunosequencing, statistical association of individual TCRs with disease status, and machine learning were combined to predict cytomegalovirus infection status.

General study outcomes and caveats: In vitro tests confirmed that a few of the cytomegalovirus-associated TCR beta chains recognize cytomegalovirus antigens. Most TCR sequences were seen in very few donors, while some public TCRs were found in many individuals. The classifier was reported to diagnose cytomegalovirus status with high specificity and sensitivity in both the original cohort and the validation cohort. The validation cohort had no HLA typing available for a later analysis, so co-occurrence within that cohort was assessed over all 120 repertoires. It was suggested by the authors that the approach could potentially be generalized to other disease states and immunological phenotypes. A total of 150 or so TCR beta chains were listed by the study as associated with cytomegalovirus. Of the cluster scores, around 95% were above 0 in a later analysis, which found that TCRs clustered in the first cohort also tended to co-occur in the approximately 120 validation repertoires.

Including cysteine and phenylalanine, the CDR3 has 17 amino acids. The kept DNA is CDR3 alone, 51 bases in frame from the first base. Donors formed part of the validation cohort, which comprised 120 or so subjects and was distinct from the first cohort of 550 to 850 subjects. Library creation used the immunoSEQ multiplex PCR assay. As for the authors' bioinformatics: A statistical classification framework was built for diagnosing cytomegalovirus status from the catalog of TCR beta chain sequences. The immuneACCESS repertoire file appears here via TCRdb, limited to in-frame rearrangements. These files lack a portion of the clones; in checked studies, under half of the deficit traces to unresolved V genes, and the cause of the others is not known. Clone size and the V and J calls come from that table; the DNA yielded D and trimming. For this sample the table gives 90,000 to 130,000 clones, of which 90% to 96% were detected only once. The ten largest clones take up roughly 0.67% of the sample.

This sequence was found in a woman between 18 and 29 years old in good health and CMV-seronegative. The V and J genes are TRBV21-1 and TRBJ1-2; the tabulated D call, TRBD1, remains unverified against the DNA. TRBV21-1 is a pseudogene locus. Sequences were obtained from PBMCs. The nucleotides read TGTGCCAGCAGCGGGGGGACAGTAGGGCCGACTAACTATGGCTACACCTTC. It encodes CASSGGTVGPTNYGYTF.